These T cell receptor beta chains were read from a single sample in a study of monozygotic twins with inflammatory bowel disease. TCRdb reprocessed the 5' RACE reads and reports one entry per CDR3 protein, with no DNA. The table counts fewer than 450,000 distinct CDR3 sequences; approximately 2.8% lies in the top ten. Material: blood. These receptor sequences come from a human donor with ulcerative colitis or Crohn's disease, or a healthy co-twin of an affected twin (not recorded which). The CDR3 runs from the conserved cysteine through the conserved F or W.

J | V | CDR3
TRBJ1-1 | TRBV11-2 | CASSLGNRMNTEAFF
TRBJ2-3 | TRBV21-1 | CASSKRQGRSTDTQYF
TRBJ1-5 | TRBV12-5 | CASGLVGGTAQPQHF
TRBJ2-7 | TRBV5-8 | CASSSKYRGSYEQYF
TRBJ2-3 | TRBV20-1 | CSARDGQLKLDTQYF
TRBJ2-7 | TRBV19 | CASGRDGYEQYF
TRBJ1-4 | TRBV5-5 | CASSQAGGGSGEKLFF
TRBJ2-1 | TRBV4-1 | CASSQDTQQQEQFF
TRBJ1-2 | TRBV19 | CASSIFFLDRSDYGYTF
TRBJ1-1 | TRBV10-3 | CATHQGQGTMNTEAFF
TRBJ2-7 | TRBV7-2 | CASSRDRGSNEQYF
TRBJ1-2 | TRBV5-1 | CASSRDPTGTGYGYTF
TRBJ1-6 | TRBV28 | CASSWPQGLSPLHF
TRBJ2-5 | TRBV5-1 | CASRNGGYQETQYF
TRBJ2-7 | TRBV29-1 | CSVAGGGAYEQYF
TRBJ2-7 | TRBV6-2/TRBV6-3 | CASSGTGQESSVYEQYF
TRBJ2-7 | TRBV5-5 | CASSLAVQPMYEQYF
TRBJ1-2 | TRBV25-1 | CASRLSGTSYGYTF
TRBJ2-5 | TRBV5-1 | CASSRGFSGQETQYF
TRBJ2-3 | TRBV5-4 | CASSLTLRGLQGTDTQYF
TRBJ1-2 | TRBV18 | CASSRREGLNYGYTF
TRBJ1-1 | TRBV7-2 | CASSLPLEQGANTEAFF
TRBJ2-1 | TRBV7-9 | CASSPRGTNEQFF
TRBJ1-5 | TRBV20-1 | CSARDPQANQLQHF
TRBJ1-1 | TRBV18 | CASSPRPGQPTEAFF
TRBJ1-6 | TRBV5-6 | CASSLDRFHSPLHF
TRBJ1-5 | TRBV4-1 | CASSQGGHESNQPQHF
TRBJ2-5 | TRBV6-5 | CASSGGLGTQYF
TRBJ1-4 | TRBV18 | CASSLGRLNNEKLFF
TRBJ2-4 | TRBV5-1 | CASSSNRGIDIQYF
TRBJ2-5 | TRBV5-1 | CASRPIILAAETQYF
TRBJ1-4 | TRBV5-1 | CASSLRGELGEKLFF
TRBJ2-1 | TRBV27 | CASSPTGTSIYNEQFF
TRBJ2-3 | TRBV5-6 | CASSSLGATDTQYF
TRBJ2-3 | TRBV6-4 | CASSEWDTDTQYF
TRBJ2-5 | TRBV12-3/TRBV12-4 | CASSLTRTGKETQYF
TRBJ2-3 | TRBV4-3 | CASSQGLAGAQYYTDTQYF
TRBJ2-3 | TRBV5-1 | CASSPGTTDRTDTQYF
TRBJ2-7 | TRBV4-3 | CASSPDREGDEQYF
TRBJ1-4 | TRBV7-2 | CASSPGRGYEKLFF
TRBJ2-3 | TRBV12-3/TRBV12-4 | CASSTGRVADTQYF
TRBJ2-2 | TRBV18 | CASRIQGNTGELFF
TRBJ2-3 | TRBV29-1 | CSVVLSALDTQYF
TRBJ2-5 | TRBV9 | CASSVGTGGGARETQYF
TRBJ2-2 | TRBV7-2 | CASSLVMVPSTGELFF
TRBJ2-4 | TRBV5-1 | CASSLGHSDIQYF
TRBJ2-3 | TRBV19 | CASSITPLTPTDTQYF
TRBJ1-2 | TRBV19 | CASSIAGTNYGYTF
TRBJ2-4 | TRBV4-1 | CASSQEPQGGNIQYF
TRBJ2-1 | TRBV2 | CASSGPSGGLYNEQFF
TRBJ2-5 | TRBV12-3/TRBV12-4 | CASSARDRIEETQYF
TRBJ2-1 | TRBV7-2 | CASSPGLARYNEQFF
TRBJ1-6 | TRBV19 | CASSPGQVGNSPLHF
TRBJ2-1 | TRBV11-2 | CASSLIPGAYNEQFF